The 26 T cell receptor beta chains below were found in one sample sequenced in a study of control samples from healthy donors and cancer patients. Measured with immunoSEQ multiplex PCR; TCRdb has only the in-frame clones, and not every one. The table includes approximately 81,000 clones, 94% detected once. Sequencing was done on a sample of blood. Source of these receptors: a woman aged 18-30 years in good health.

The chain uses TRBV5-1 and TRBJ2-3; 13 positions agree with TRBD2. CDR3 length equals 16 residues. The germline CDR1 and CDR2 sequences are SGHRS and YFSETQ. With 4 bases clipped from V and 2 bases from J, the junction kept 4 bases outside the gene matches. CDR3 in DNA: TGCGCCAGCAGCACCGGACTAGCGGGGGCCACAGATACGCAGTATTTT. Residues: CASSTGLAGATDTQYF.

To note about this clone: Other DNA sequences within the sample encode an identical CDR3. The chain combines TRBV4-2 with TRBJ2-7, with a tentative D call TRBD2 (5 bases). CDR3 length equals 15 residues. Trimming took 0 bases from V and 0 from J, leaving 9 bases between them. Germline-derived CDR1 and CDR2 are LGHNA and YNFKEQ. For the CDR3, the DNA is TGTGCCAGCAGCCAAGAAAGCGGAAGCTCCTACGAGCAGTACTTC. Translation: CASSQESGSSYEQYF.

V is TRBV3-1 (or the pseudogene TRBV3-2) and J is TRBJ2-7, with 8 bases matching TRBD1. The CDR3 contains 14 residues. Germline values: CDR1 LGHDT, CDR2 YNNKEL (reference sequence). The V and J ends lost 6 bases and 2 bases, in that order; junction bases with no gene match: 6. Written as DNA, the CDR3 is TGTGCCAGCAGAAACAGGGGGTACCCCTACGAGCAGTACTTC. Its translation: CASRNRGYPYEQYF.

The V call is TRBV5-1, the J call TRBJ2-1; 13 bases line up with TRBD2. The CDR3 contains 19 residues. Germline assignment: CDR1 SGHRS and CDR2 YFSETQ. The V segment lost 2 bases and the J segment 0 bases; nucleotides outside the gene matches: 8. CDR3 bases: TGCGCCAGCAGCTTCCCGGGACTAGCGGGGACTAGCTCCTACAATGAGCAGTTCTTC. Its protein product is CASSFPGLAGTSSYNEQFF. The full variable domain, rest sourced from reference TRBV5-1 and TRBJ2-1, is KAGVTQTPRYLIKTRGQQVTLSCSPISGHRSVSWYQQTPGQGLQFLFEYFSETQRNKGNFPGRFSGRQFSNSRSEMNVSTLELGDSALYLCASSFPGLAGTSSYNEQFFGPGTRLTVL.

The chain couples TRBV7-8 to TRBJ1-5; 11 bases fit TRBD1. This CDR3 is built from 15 residues. Trimming cost V 4 bases and J 4 bases; bases outside gene matches: 3. Germline V lookup: CDR1 SGHVS, CDR2 FQNEAQ. The CDR3 loop reads CASSSGDRGNQPQHF. The CDR3 nucleotides are TGTGCCAGCAGCTCAGGGGACAGGGGGAATCAGCCCCAGCATTTT.

V is TRBV3-1 (or the pseudogene TRBV3-2) and J is TRBJ1-4; D is uncertain. Germline lookup yields CDR1 LGHDT and CDR2 YNNKEL (reference sequence). The CDR3 loop spans 14 amino acids. Trimming pared 4 bases from V and 0 bases from J, leaving 6 bases between. The CDR3 DNA sequence: TGTGCCAGCAGCCCCGCAGCAACTAATGAAAAACTGTTTTTT. This sequence encodes CASSPAATNEKLFF.

V gene TRBV4-2 combines with J gene TRBJ1-1; D is unclear. Germline V gene lookup returns CDR1 LGHNA and CDR2 YNFKEQ. CDR3 length: 13 residues. V was pared by 1 base and J by 1 base, with 4 bases between. The CDR3 here is CASSQVENTEAFF. In DNA, the CDR3 is TGTGCCAGCAGCCAAGTTGAGAACACTGAAGCTTTCTTT.

Here the CDR3 DNA reads TGTGCTAGTGGTTTGACTCGACAGGGCGGGTACACTGAAGCTTTCTTT. It specifies CASGLTRQGGYTEAFF. The gene calls are TRBV12-5 and TRBJ1-1, with 7 bases that match TRBD1. The CDR3 is 16 residues long. V lost 2 bases and J lost 3; bases outside the gene matches: 9. Germline V gene sequence: CDR1 LGHNT, CDR2 FRNRAP.

The genes are TRBV24-1 and TRBJ2-5, with D perhaps TRBD1 (5 bases). This CDR3 is built from 19 residues. V lost 4 bases and J 3 bases, leaving 26 bases between the germline ends. Germline loops: CDR1 KGHDR, CDR2 SFDVKD. The CDR3 loop is CATSDRTGPNPIPKETQYF. The CDR3 DNA is TGTGCCACCAGTGACCGCACAGGCCCGAATCCTATCCCAAAAGAGACCCAGTACTTC.

J is TRBJ2-1 and V is TRBV28, with TRBD1 matching over 7 bases. The ends lost 6 bases at V and 4 bases at J; junction bases unmatched: 9. The germline V gene encodes CDR1 MDHEN and CDR2 SYDVKM. The CDR3 runs to 15 residues. CDR3 DNA sequence: TGTGCCAGCAGCTTAGGGGACAGCCCATACAATGAGCAGTTCTTC. Residues: CASSLGDSPYNEQFF.

V and J are TRBV2 and TRBJ1-2; D gene unclear. The V end was cut by 2 bases, the J end by 8 bases, with 15 bases between. The CDR3 runs 14 residues. Germline V gene lookup returns CDR1 SNHLY and CDR2 FYNNEI. The CDR3 region is CASSEPPLSRGYTF. Written as DNA, the CDR3 is TGTGCCAGCAGTGAACCCCCCCTGTCCCGGGGCTACACCTTC.

The gene calls are TRBV7-2 and TRBJ1-5; no clear D. The germline V gene encodes CDR1 SGHTA and CDR2 FQGNSA. The CDR3 sequence is 12 residues long. V was clipped by 0 bases and J by 9 bases, with 6 bases between them. This chain's CDR3 is CASSLAQRPQHF. CDR3 in DNA: TGTGCCAGCAGCTTAGCGCAGAGGCCCCAGCATTTT.

The rearrangement uses TRBV5-4 and TRBJ2-4; 7 positions match TRBD1. This CDR3 contains 14 residues. The trim removed 4 bases at V and 6 bases at J, leaving 7 bases unmatched. CDR1 and CDR2 from the germline V gene are SGHNT and YYREEE (reference sequence). CDR3 sequence: CASSPDWDRNIQYF. The DNA of the CDR3 is TGTGCCAGCAGCCCCGACTGGGACAGAAACATTCAGTACTTC.

The chain has TRBV24-1 and TRBJ2-1, with 9 positions matching TRBD1. Germline trimming cut 7 bases from V and 5 bases from J; bases unmatched to any gene: 5. The CDR3 sequence is 14 residues long. CDR1 KGHDR and CDR2 SFDVKD come from the germline V gene. The CDR3 DNA reads TGTGCCACCAGGAGGACAGGGGAAAACAATGAGCAGTTCTTC. Its translation is CATRRTGENNEQFF.

This chain links TRBV18 with TRBJ1-4, with a possible D match to TRBD1 (6 bases). Deletions cut 2 bases from V and 8 bases from J, with 15 bases between. CDR1 is KGHSH and CDR2 is LQKENI in the germline V gene. The CDR3 has 15 residues. CDR3 sequence: CASSPIQQGGEKLFF. The CDR3 bases are TGTGCCAGCTCACCAATTCAACAGGGAGGGGAAAAACTGTTTTTT.

The V call is TRBV11-3, the J call TRBJ2-3; TRBD1 aligns across 10 bases. This CDR3 has 15 amino acids. Germline V gives CDR1 SGHNT, CDR2 YENEEA. Trimming cost V 5 bases and J 1 base; bases outside gene matches: 3. The chain's CDR3 is CASSPGTGGTDTQYF. The CDR3 nucleotides are TGTGCCAGCAGCCCCGGGACAGGGGGCACAGATACGCAGTATTTT.

The genes are TRBV7-9 and TRBJ1-2; D gene ambiguous. Trimming pared 4 bases from V and 2 bases from J, leaving 14 bases between. The CDR3 sequence is 15 residues long. Germline CDR1 reads SEHNR; CDR2 reads FQNEAQ (reference sequence). CDR3 nucleotide sequence: TGTGCCAGCAGCTCCCTAACGGGCCCCAACTATGGCTACACCTTC. Translated: CASSSLTGPNYGYTF.

The V call is TRBV7-9, the J call TRBJ1-6, with D unresolved. V was trimmed by 1 base and J by 9 bases, leaving 13 bases between them. The CDR3 has 15 residues. From germline, CDR1 is SEHNR and CDR2 FQNEAQ (reference sequence). CDR3 amino acids: CASSLVDGTGSPLHF. DNA of the CDR3: TGTGCCAGCAGCTTAGTTGATGGAACTGGTTCACCCCTCCACTTT. Filled out from reference TRBV7-9 and TRBJ1-6, the complete variable domain reads DTGVSQNPRHKITKRGQNVTFRCDPISEHNRLYWYRQTLGQGPEFLTYFQNEAQLEKSRLLSDRFSAERPKGSFSTLEIQRTEQGDSAMYLCASSLVDGTGSPLHFGNGTRLTVT.

The chain couples TRBV6-2 or TRBV6-3 to TRBJ2-1; 9 bases are a match to TRBD2. Trimming took 4 bases from V and 5 from J; bases not matched to a gene: 9. In germline, CDR1 is MNHEY, CDR2 SVGEGT. The CDR3 sequence is 16 residues long. The CDR3 sequence: CASSLFASGKNNEQFF. CDR3 nucleotides: TGTGCCAGCAGTTTATTTGCTAGCGGGAAGAACAATGAGCAGTTCTTC.

CDR3 protein: CASSLMRGLPYEQYF. CDR3 DNA sequence: TGTGCCAGCAGTTTGATGAGGGGATTACCCTACGAGCAGTACTTC. The chain has TRBV28 and TRBJ2-7; D may be TRBD1 or TRBD2 (5 bases each). Looked up from germline, CDR1 is MDHEN and CDR2 is SYDVKM. The CDR3 loop spans 15 amino acids. Trimming removed 3 bases from V and 2 bases from J, with 14 bases in between.

A single count supports this clone. The rearrangement uses TRBV2 and TRBJ1-2; D ambiguous. CDR3 length equals 15 residues. V was trimmed by 5 bases and J by 0 bases, leaving 13 bases between them. CDR1 is SNHLY, CDR2 FYNNEI, per germline. CDR3 residues: CASSSPTGSNYGYTF. The CDR3 coding sequence is TGTGCCAGCAGTTCCCCCACCGGATCTAACTATGGCTACACCTTC.

This chain uses TRBV4-3 with TRBJ2-3; D is tentatively TRBD1 or TRBD2 (5 bases each). This CDR3 has 14 residues. In germline, CDR1 is LGHNA, CDR2 YSLEER. The V gene lost 5 bases and the J gene lost 5 bases, with 14 bases spanning the gap. Written as DNA, the CDR3 is TGCGCCAGCAGCTCAGGGAGTTCTGGAGATACGCAGTATTTT. As protein: CASSSGSSGDTQYF.

The chain combines TRBV4-3 with TRBJ1-5; TRBD1 matches at 7 bases. J lost 4 bases, V lost 0 bases, and 0 bases had no gene match. The CDR3 is 14 amino acids. The germline CDR1 and CDR2 sequences are LGHNA and YSLEER. The CDR3 nucleotides read TGCGCCAGCAGCCAAGACAGGGGGAATCAGCCCCAGCATTTT. Its protein product is CASSQDRGNQPQHF.

The CDR3 is CASSSKQVNEQYF. Written as DNA, the CDR3 is TGTGCCAGCAGCAGCAAACAGGTCAACGAGCAGTACTTC. J is TRBJ2-7 and V is TRBV7-9, with D tentatively TRBD1 (5 bases). The CDR3 length is 13 residues. Germline V gene lookup returns CDR1 SEHNR and CDR2 FQNEAQ (reference sequence). The V end lost 5 bases, the J end lost 5 bases, and 13 bases lay between the germline ends. Combining the CDR3 with reference TRBV7-9 and TRBJ2-7 gives the whole variable domain DTGVSQNPRHKITKRGQNVTFRCDPISEHNRLYWYRQTLGQGPEFLTYFQNEAQLEKSRLLSDRFSAERPKGSFSTLEIQRTEQGDSAMYLCASSSKQVNEQYFGPGTRLTVT.

The rearrangement links TRBV19 to TRBJ1-1; no reliable D call. V was clipped by 6 bases and J by 6 bases, with 14 bases between them. The CDR3 extends over 13 amino acids. The germline V gene encodes CDR1 LNHDA and CDR2 SQIVND (reference sequence). CDR3 residues: CASSHGWMAEAFF. The CDR3 DNA reads as TGTGCCAGTAGCCATGGATGGATGGCTGAAGCTTTCTTT.

V is TRBV3-1 (or the pseudogene TRBV3-2) and J is TRBJ2-7, with 8 nucleotides matching TRBD1. The ends lost 4 bases at V and 0 bases at J; junction bases unmatched: 8. Germline assignment: CDR1 LGHDT and CDR2 YNNKEL (reference sequence). The CDR3 contains 16 residues. The CDR3 loop is CASSLIAGTGSYEQYF. Written as DNA, the CDR3 is TGTGCCAGCAGCCTCATAGCCGGGACAGGCTCCTACGAGCAGTACTTC.